This entry lists 32 T cell receptor beta chains sequenced from one sample in a study of response to subunit inactivated influenza vaccine. One entry per CDR3 protein, called by TCRdb with MiXCR from the RT-PCR reads. The table shows approximately 730,000 distinct CDR3 sequences, with approximately 13% occurring only once. Sample: PBMCs from blood, taken around two weeks before vaccination. All receptors come from a man aged 50 to 59 who received an inactivated influenza vaccine.

This clonotype was seen ten or more times. At one end, the junction sequence differs from germline, possibly due to a read error. V is TRBV5-1 and J is TRBJ1-5; D uncertain. CDR1 and CDR2 from the germline V gene are SGHRS and YFSETQ. The CDR3 extends over 13 amino acids. CDR3 amino acids: CASSLVGNQPQHF. In nucleotides, the CDR3 is TGTGCCAGCAGTTTAGTGGGTAATCAGCCCCAGCATTTT.

At least ten counts were recorded for this clonotype. The chain employs TRBV3-1 and TRBJ2-3; D might be TRBD1 or TRBD2, each matching 5 bases. The V end lost 1 base, the J end lost 6 bases, and 8 bases lay between the germline ends. The CDR3 runs 13 residues. CDR1 is LGHDT and CDR2 is YNNKEL in the germline V gene (reference sequence). The chain's CDR3 is CASSQGDGDTQYF. In DNA form, the CDR3 reads TGTGCCAGCAGCCAAGGGGACGGGGATACGCAGTATTTT.

The chain has TRBV20-1 and TRBJ2-1; no definite D call. This CDR3 is built from 15 residues. Between the trimmed V and J ends, which lost 0 bases and 5 bases, there was a span of 14 bases. The germline CDR1 and CDR2 sequences are DFQATT and SNEGSKA (reference sequence). As DNA, the CDR3 is TGCAGTGCTAGAGATGGGCGGATTATTCACAATGAGCAGTTCTTC. It translates to CSARDGRIIHNEQFF.

There are a few counts of this clonotype. The chain is built from TRBV12-3 or TRBV12-4 and TRBJ2-1; D unclear. V gave up 3 bases and J gave up 9 bases, with 6 bases separating them. There are 11 residues in the CDR3. CDR3: CASSFLVEQFF. CDR3 sequence (DNA): TGTGCCAGCAGTTTCCTAGTTGAGCAGTTCTTC.

This chain connects TRBV6-6 to TRBJ2-1; D is uncertain. V dropped 3 bases and J dropped 4 bases, with 7 bases sitting between them. This CDR3 has 13 residues. Germline CDR1 reads MNHNY; CDR2 reads SVGAGI (reference sequence). The DNA for the CDR3 is TGTGCCAGCAGTTATATGAAGTACAATGAGCAGTTCTTC. Its translation: CASSYMKYNEQFF.

This clonotype was recorded a few times. The chain carries TRBV11-2 and TRBJ2-2; 7 bases fit TRBD2. CDR1 is SGHAT and CDR2 is FQNNGV in the germline V gene. The CDR3 length is 14 residues. Losses at the gene ends were 1 base for V and 7 bases for J; bases not matched to a gene: 3. The CDR3 bases are TGTGCCAGCAGCTTAGTCGGGGGGTTCGGGGAGCTGTTTTTT. It translates to CASSLVGGFGELFF. Filled out from reference TRBV11-2 and TRBJ2-2, the complete variable domain reads EAGVAQSPRYKIIEKRQSVAFWCNPISGHATLYWYQQILGQGPKLLIQFQNNGVVDDSQLPKDRFSAERLKGVDSTLKIQPAKLEDSAVYLCASSLVGGFGELFFGEGSRLTVL.

This clonotype has ten or more counts. V gene TRBV20-1 combines with J gene TRBJ2-5; 9 bases are shared with TRBD2. V was clipped by 3 bases and J by 5 bases; unmatched bases: 7. Germline V lookup: CDR1 DFQATT, CDR2 SNEGSKA (reference sequence). The CDR3 runs 14 residues. The CDR3, as DNA: TGCAGTGCTAGGGTAGCGGGAGAATGGGAGACCCAGTACTTC. Protein sequence: CSARVAGEWETQYF.

This clonotype was seen only a few times. The genes are TRBV5-1 and TRBJ2-2; 12 nucleotides align to TRBD1. The CDR3 length is 15 residues. Trimming took 4 bases from V and 7 from J; bases not matched to a gene: 5. Germline CDR1 is SGHRS and CDR2 is YFSETQ. Here the CDR3 DNA reads TGCGCCAGCAGCGTCCGGGACAGGGGGCTCGGGGAGCTGTTTTTT. This encodes CASSVRDRGLGELFF.

This clonotype has a single count. The J gene is TRBJ2-1, the V gene TRBV20-1; TRBD2 matches at 12 bases. The CDR3 runs 14 residues. The V and J ends lost 6 bases and 7 bases, in that order; junction bases with no gene match: 7. CDR1 DFQATT and CDR2 SNEGSKA come from the germline V gene (reference sequence). Here the CDR3 reads CSAEETSGRNEQFF. CDR3 DNA sequence: TGCAGTGCAGAAGAGACTAGCGGGAGAAATGAGCAGTTCTTC.

This chain links TRBV12-3 or TRBV12-4 with TRBJ1-2; tentatively, D is TRBD1 (5 bases). The CDR3 spans 13 residues. Trimming cost V 4 bases and J 2 bases, with 8 bases left between them. Here the CDR3 reads CASSSRGNYGYTF. The CDR3 DNA reads TGTGCCAGCAGTTCTCGGGGGAACTATGGCTACACCTTC.

This clonotype was recorded a few times. This rearrangement joins TRBV4-2 to TRBJ2-2; 12 bases align to TRBD2. This CDR3 comprises 14 residues. The ends lost 7 bases at V and 5 bases at J; junction bases unmatched: 2. The germline gives CDR1 LGHNA, CDR2 YNFKEQ. CDR3 residues: CASTTSGSTGELFF. The CDR3 DNA reads as TGTGCCAGCACGACTAGCGGGAGTACCGGGGAGCTGTTTTTT.

This clonotype was observed many times. This sequence joins TRBV4-3 and TRBJ1-1; unclear D gene. CDR1 LGHNA and CDR2 YSLEER come from the germline V gene. V was trimmed by 1 base and J by 1 base, leaving 4 bases between them. CDR3 length equals 13 residues. Here the CDR3 reads CASSQGGNTEAFF. The CDR3 bases are TGCGCCAGCAGCCAAGGGGGGAACACTGAAGCTTTCTTT.

This clonotype was detected many times. This chain uses TRBV28 with TRBJ1-2; D uncertain. Germline V gene data show CDR1 as MDHEN and CDR2 as SYDVKM. CDR3 size: 14 residues. The V end was cut by 3 bases, the J end by 4 bases, with 12 bases between. The CDR3 sequence: CASSLSLNLYGYTF. CDR3 DNA: TGTGCCAGCAGTTTGAGTCTTAACCTCTATGGCTACACCTTC.

The chain employs TRBV24-1 and TRBJ2-7; TRBD1 matches 11 bases. Germline V gene data show CDR1 as KGHDR and CDR2 as SFDVKD. V was clipped by 3 bases and J by 2 bases; unmatched bases: 2. This CDR3 comprises 15 residues. CDR3 DNA: TGTGCCACCAGTGATCCGGGACAGGGGGCCTACGAGCAGTACTTC. Translation: CATSDPGQGAYEQYF.

This clonotype was detected only a few times. The chain recombines TRBV2 with TRBJ2-7; 9 nucleotides align to TRBD1. V shed 7 bases and J 3 bases; nucleotides not matched to a gene: 7. This CDR3 comprises 14 residues. Germline CDR1 SNHLY, CDR2 FYNNEI. The CDR3 is CASTKRTGDYEQYF. DNA of the CDR3: TGTGCCAGCACCAAGAGGACAGGGGACTACGAGCAGTACTTC.

J is TRBJ2-7 and V is TRBV12-3 or TRBV12-4; 8 nucleotides match TRBD2. Losses at the gene ends were 4 bases for V and 2 bases for J; bases not matched to a gene: 10. CDR3 length: 16 amino acids. For the CDR3, the DNA is TGTGCCAGCAGTTCCCGGGGTGGTAGCGGGACCTACGAGCAGTACTTC. Translation gives CASSSRGGSGTYEQYF.

The chain joins TRBV6-1 to TRBJ2-3; 11 nucleotides match TRBD2. Germline-derived CDR1 and CDR2 are MNHNS and SASEGT. Trimming removed 8 bases from V and 4 bases from J; junction bases left unmatched: 11. The CDR3 totals 16 residues. CDR3 sequence reads: CASHASGGTSADTQYF. The CDR3 bases are TGTGCCAGCCATGCTAGCGGGGGGACCTCAGCAGATACGCAGTATTTT.

This clonotype was picked up a small number of times. This sequence joins TRBV9 and TRBJ1-1; 9 bases map to TRBD1. V dropped 0 bases and J dropped 7; count of bases not matched to a gene: 10. This CDR3 contains 16 residues. The germline V gene encodes CDR1 SGDLS and CDR2 YYNGEE. The CDR3 is CASSVGGTGKGLEAFF. The CDR3 DNA is TGTGCCAGCAGCGTAGGAGGGACAGGGAAAGGGCTTGAAGCTTTCTTT.

This clonotype was counted between two and nine times. The genes are TRBV5-1 and TRBJ1-1; D may be TRBD1 (6 bases). Germline V gene lookup returns CDR1 SGHRS and CDR2 YFSETQ. V lost 10 bases, J lost 0 bases, and 13 bases lay in between. The CDR3 consists of 13 residues. The CDR3 is CASKQGVNTEAFF. CDR3 bases: TGCGCCTCCAAACAGGGAGTGAACACTGAAGCTTTCTTT.

The gene calls are TRBV20-1 and TRBJ2-7; D is ambiguous. Germline V CDR1 and CDR2: DFQATT, SNEGSKA (reference sequence). CDR3 length equals 13 residues. Between the trimmed V and J ends, which lost 3 bases and 3 bases, there was a span of 12 bases. CDR3 in amino acids: CSASSLMSYEQYF. The CDR3 DNA is TGCAGTGCTAGTTCACTGATGAGCTACGAGCAGTACTTC.

As regards this clonotype: An end of the junction differs from the germline gene, which may be a read error. The chain employs TRBV5-1 and TRBJ2-2, with 9 bases that match TRBD2. Germline lookup yields CDR1 SGHRS and CDR2 YFSETQ. CDR3 length: 15 amino acids. The CDR3, as DNA: TGCGTCAGCAGCACCCCGGGACTAGCAACCGGGGAGCTGTTTTTT. Amino acids: CVSSTPGLATGELFF.

This clonotype was seen at least ten times. The V call is TRBV7-2, the J call TRBJ1-2; TRBD1 is a possible D gene (5 bases). CDR1 is SGHTA, CDR2 FQGNSA, per germline. Trimming stripped 3 bases from V and 5 bases from J, with 13 bases between. The CDR3 runs to 14 residues. The CDR3 spells CASSLGNRKYGYTF. The CDR3 DNA sequence: TGTGCCAGCAGCTTGGGAAACAGGAAGTATGGCTACACCTTC.

This clonotype turned up a few times. The chain has TRBV6-2 or TRBV6-3 and TRBJ1-1; 7 positions agree with TRBD1. J gave up 0 bases and V 2 bases, and 9 bases lay outside the gene matches. CDR1 is MNHEY and CDR2 is SVGEGT in the germline V gene. The CDR3 runs to 17 residues. The CDR3 nucleotides read TGTGCCAGCAGTTACATACAGGGAGGGGGCATGAACACTGAAGCTTTCTTT. Amino acids: CASSYIQGGGMNTEAFF.

This clonotype was observed at least ten times. The chain is built from TRBV7-2 and TRBJ2-3; 13 bases are shared with TRBD2. Looked up from germline, CDR1 is SGHTA and CDR2 is FQGNSA. Losses at the gene ends were 5 bases for V and 5 bases for J; bases not matched to a gene: 10. The length of the CDR3 is 17 residues. CDR3 region: CASSETSGRFGGDTQYF. CDR3 sequence (DNA): TGTGCCAGCAGCGAGACTAGCGGGAGGTTCGGGGGAGATACGCAGTATTTT. Combining the CDR3 with reference TRBV7-2 and TRBJ2-3 gives the whole variable domain GAGVSQSPSNKVTEKGKDVELRCDPISGHTALYWYRQSLGQGLEFLIYFQGNSAPDKSGLPSDRFSAERTGGSVSTLTIQRTQQEDSAVYLCASSETSGRFGGDTQYFGPGTRLTVL.

This chain links TRBV28 with TRBJ1-1; D not certain. This CDR3 region has 14 residues. The V and J ends lost 4 bases and 11 bases respectively, with 20 bases between them. The V gene's germline CDR1 is MDHEN and CDR2 SYDVKM. In DNA form, the CDR3 reads TGTGCCAGCAGTTCCCGGCAGGACCCGACTGTGGCTTTCTTT. Translation: CASSSRQDPTVAFF.

This clonotype was recorded a few times. J is TRBJ2-1 and V is TRBV7-3; the match to TRBD2 covers 15 bases. The CDR3 is made up of 19 amino acids. The V and J ends lost 3 bases and 4 bases, in that order; junction bases with no gene match: 10. From germline, CDR1 is SGHTA and CDR2 FQGTGA. CDR3 in amino acids: CASSFIRTSGRDGYNEQFF. DNA of the CDR3: TGTGCCAGCAGCTTTATCAGGACTAGCGGGAGGGATGGGTACAATGAGCAGTTCTTC.

This clonotype was counted ten times or more. The chain has TRBV12-3 or TRBV12-4 and TRBJ2-1; 10 bases agree with TRBD2. V was clipped by 2 bases and J by 4 bases; unmatched bases: 5. The CDR3 length is 16 residues. For the CDR3, the DNA is TGTGCCAGCAGTTTATTCGGACTAGCGGATTACAATGAGCAGTTCTTC. Its protein is CASSLFGLADYNEQFF.

This clonotype was picked up a small number of times. V usage is TRBV5-4 and J usage is TRBJ2-7, with D maybe TRBD1 (5 bases). V lost 4 bases, J lost 3 bases, and 14 bases lay in between. Germline V gene data show CDR1 as SGHNT and CDR2 as YYREEE (reference sequence). This CDR3 spans 14 amino acids. The CDR3 sequence: CASSQLAGNYEQYF. DNA for the CDR3: TGTGCCAGCAGCCAACTGGCAGGGAACTACGAGCAGTACTTC. Based on the CDR3 plus reference TRBV5-4 and TRBJ2-7, the full variable domain is ETGVTQSPTHLIKTRGQQVTLRCSSQSGHNTVSWYQQALGQGPQFIFQYYREEENGRGNFPPRFSGLQFPNYSSELNVNALELDDSALYLCASSQLAGNYEQYFGPGTRLTVT.

The chain has TRBV9 and TRBJ2-7; D is unresolved. This CDR3 is 13 amino acids long. The V end was cut by 1 base, the J end by 4 bases, with 9 bases between. Germline values: CDR1 SGDLS, CDR2 YYNGEE. The CDR3 spells CASSVIPGYEQYF. For the CDR3, the DNA is TGTGCCAGCAGCGTAATACCCGGGTACGAGCAGTACTTC.

This clonotype has just a few counts. The chain carries TRBV5-1 and TRBJ2-7; D ambiguous. This CDR3 is built from 14 residues. V lost 5 bases, J lost 0 bases, and 12 bases lay in between. CDR1 SGHRS and CDR2 YFSETQ come from the germline V gene. The CDR3 nucleotides are TGCGCCAGCAGAGTTACAGAATTCTCCTACGAGCAGTACTTC. Translation gives CASRVTEFSYEQYF.

The rearrangement joins TRBV3-1 to TRBJ1-1, with D maybe TRBD1 (6 bases). Germline V CDR1 and CDR2: LGHDT, YNNKEL (reference sequence). This CDR3 has 14 residues. The V and J ends lost 5 bases and 4 bases respectively, with 14 bases between them. The CDR3 sequence: CASSSDGGGTEAFF. CDR3 sequence (DNA): TGTGCCAGCAGCTCGGACGGGGGCGGCACTGAAGCTTTCTTT.

This clonotype was seen a handful of times. The gene calls are TRBV24-1 and TRBJ1-5; D gene unclear. Between the trimmed V and J ends, which lost 5 bases and 3 bases, there was a span of 10 bases. The germline CDR1 and CDR2 sequences are KGHDR and SFDVKD. The CDR3 length is 14 residues. In DNA form, the CDR3 reads TGTGCCACCAGTGGTTCAGGCTACAATCAGCCCCAGCATTTT. Its protein is CATSGSGYNQPQHF.